This T cell receptor (beta chain) stems from a study of post-analysis software for immune sequencing data. Study-wide results and limits: The five TRBV segments detected at higher frequency in patients than in controls included TRBV5-6, TRBV5-1 and TRBV20-1.

V shed 5 bases and J shed 5 bases, with 9 bases lying between them. Germline V gene lookup returns CDR1 MDHEN and CDR2 SYDVKM. The CDR3 consists of 12 residues. With respect to this clonotype: Its antigen is not identified.

TCR beta cDNA libraries included unique molecular identifiers. TCRdb used MiXCR to reprocess the PCR reads, holding one entry per CDR3 protein. The sample carries about 800,000 distinct CDR3 sequences, 30% recorded once. The receptor's source is a girl aged 5-17 years with multiple sclerosis. The V call is TRBV28, the J call TRBJ2-5; D uncertain. Sequenced sample: blood. This chain's CDR3 is CASSTVPETQYF. In DNA form, the CDR3 reads TGTGCCAGCAGTACGGTTCCTGAGACCCAGTACTTC.